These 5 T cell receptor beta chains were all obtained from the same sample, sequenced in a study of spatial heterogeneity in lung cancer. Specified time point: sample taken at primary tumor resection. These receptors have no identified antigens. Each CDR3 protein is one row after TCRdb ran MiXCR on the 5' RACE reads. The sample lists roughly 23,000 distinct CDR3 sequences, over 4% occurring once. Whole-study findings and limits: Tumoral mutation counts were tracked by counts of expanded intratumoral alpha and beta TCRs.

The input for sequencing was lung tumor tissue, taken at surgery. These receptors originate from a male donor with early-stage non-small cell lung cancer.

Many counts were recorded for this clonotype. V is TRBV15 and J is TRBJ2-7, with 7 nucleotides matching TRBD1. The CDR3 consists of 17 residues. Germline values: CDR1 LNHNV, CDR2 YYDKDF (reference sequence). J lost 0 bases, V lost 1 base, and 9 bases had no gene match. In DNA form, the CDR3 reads TGTGCCACCAGCAGAGTCCCATTGGACAGGAGCTCCTACGAGCAGTACTTC. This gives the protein CATSRVPLDRSSYEQYF.

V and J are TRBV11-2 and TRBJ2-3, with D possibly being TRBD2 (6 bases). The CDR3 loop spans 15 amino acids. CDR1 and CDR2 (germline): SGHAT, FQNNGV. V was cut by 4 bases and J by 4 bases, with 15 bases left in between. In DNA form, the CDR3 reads TGTGCCAGCAGCTGGATCCCAGGGAGGCCAGATACGCAGTATTTT. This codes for CASSWIPGRPDTQYF.

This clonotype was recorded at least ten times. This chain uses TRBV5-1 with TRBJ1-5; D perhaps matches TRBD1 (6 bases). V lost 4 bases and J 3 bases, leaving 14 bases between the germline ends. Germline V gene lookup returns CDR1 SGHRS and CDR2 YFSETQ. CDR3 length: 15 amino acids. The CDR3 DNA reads TGCGCCAGCAGCATCGAGGGGGATCCCAATCAGCCCCAGCATTTT. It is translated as CASSIEGDPNQPQHF.

The CDR3 coding sequence is TGTGCCACCAGTGATTTGCAAACCACAGATACGCAGTATTTT. This encodes CATSDLQTTDTQYF. The chain couples TRBV24-1 to TRBJ2-3; D remains ambiguous. Trimming took off 0 bases at V and 2 bases at J, with 5 bases between the two ends. This CDR3 is built from 14 residues. The germline gives CDR1 KGHDR, CDR2 SFDVKD.

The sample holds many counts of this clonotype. The CDR3 spells CASSPGTSRYEQYF. The DNA of the CDR3 is TGCGCCAGCAGCCCAGGGACTAGCCGTTACGAGCAGTACTTC. The gene calls are TRBV5-1 and TRBJ2-7, with TRBD2 matching over 9 bases. This CDR3 comprises 14 residues. Germline V lookup: CDR1 SGHRS, CDR2 YFSETQ. V trimming: 4 bases; J trimming: 4 bases; junction bases outside the gene matches: 6.